This TCR beta chain derives from a study of CD8+CD57+ T cells in acquired aplastic anemia. The overall study: Sorted CD4+ and CD8+ cells gave a mean 3.2 ug DNA, range about 0.19 to 27.4 ug.

Profiling that covered TCR beta VDJ and CDR3 relied on genomic DNA as its template. TCRdb reprocessed the reads via MiXCR and lists one record per CDR3 protein. Here the sample spans 300,000 or so distinct CDR3 sequences, roughly half being singletons. V shed 7 bases and J shed 9 bases, with 28 bases lying between them. The CDR3 is 16 amino acids. CDR1 SGHAT and CDR2 FQNNGV come from the germline V gene. The TCR was taken from a human donor with severe aplastic anemia or a healthy control (not recorded which). The genes are TRBV11-2 and TRBJ2-7, with a possible D match to TRBD2 (5 bases). Sample: sorted CD4+, CD8+, or CD8+CD57+ T cells (not recorded which) from PBMCs. The CDR3 bases are TGTGCCAGCAACCACATTTCATCTTTCGGGGTATCCGGGCAGTACTTC. Its protein is CASNHISSFGVSGQYF. Complete variable domain (other parts from reference TRBV11-2 and TRBJ2-7): EAGVAQSPRYKIIEKRQSVAFWCNPISGHATLYWYQQILGQGPKLLIQFQNNGVVDDSQLPKDRFSAERLKGVDSTLKIQPAKLEDSAVYLCASNHISSFGVSGQYFGPGTRLTVT.